These 7 T cell receptor beta chains share one sample of origin, sequenced in a study of control samples from healthy donors and cancer patients. Clones were sequenced by immunoSEQ multiplex PCR, and TCRdb holds only the in-frame ones, with some missing. The table has 140,000 to 150,000 clones, 75% to 95% seen once. Material: blood. The receptors come from a man aged 25-40 years in good health.

The gene calls are TRBV21-1 and TRBJ1-1. TRBV21-1 is termed a pseudogene. The CDR3 has 15 residues. The CDR3, as DNA: TGTGCCAGCAGCTCCCGGCCGGGGGAAGGGACTGAAGCTTTCTTT. It translates to CASSSRPGEGTEAFF.

J is TRBJ1-1 and V is TRBV10-3; D is ambiguous. The CDR3 consists of 12 residues. The V and J ends lost 4 bases and 1 base respectively, with 4 bases between them. Germline CDR1 reads ENHRY; CDR2 reads SYGVKD. CDR3 protein: CAISAENTEAFF. DNA for the CDR3: TGTGCCATCAGTGCCGAGAACACTGAAGCTTTCTTT.

This sequence joins TRBV12-5 and TRBJ2-7; TRBD1 aligns across 10 bases. J lost 5 bases, V lost 5 bases, and 6 bases had no gene match. CDR1 and CDR2 from the germline V gene are LGHNT and FRNRAP. The CDR3 is 14 residues long. Written as DNA, the CDR3 is TGTGCTAGTGGTCGGACAGGGGGTATGAACGAGCAGTACTTC. This gives the protein CASGRTGGMNEQYF.

This chain uses TRBV9 with TRBJ1-3; tentatively, D is TRBD1 (6 bases). The germline V gene has CDR1 SGDLS and CDR2 YYNGEE. The CDR3 length is 18 residues. The ends were cut back, 2 bases at V and 3 bases at J, with 21 bases in the middle. CDR3 sequence: CASSVPDGTGKGGNTIYF. As DNA, the CDR3 is TGTGCCAGCAGCGTTCCGGACGGAACAGGGAAGGGTGGAAACACCATATATTTT.

J is TRBJ1-1 and V is TRBV15; D uncertain. V was pared by 1 base and J by 2 bases, with 8 bases between. The CDR3 length is 14 residues. Germline V CDR1 and CDR2: LNHNV, YYDKDF (reference sequence). For the CDR3, the DNA is TGTGCCACCAGCAGAGGAACGCTAAACACTGAAGCTTTCTTT. Protein: CATSRGTLNTEAFF.

This clone was found once. J is TRBJ1-1 and V is TRBV30, with a possible D match to TRBD1 (5 bases). The V gene lost 0 bases and the J gene lost 4 bases, with 9 bases spanning the gap. The CDR3 length is 13 residues. Germline values: CDR1 GTSNPN, CDR2 SVGIG (reference sequence). The CDR3 coding sequence is TGTGCCTGGAGTGTACTGGGGGGCACTGAAGCTTTCTTT. It translates to CAWSVLGGTEAFF.

The sample holds a few counts of this clone. The chain employs TRBV4-2 and TRBJ2-7; tentatively, D is TRBD1 or TRBD2 (5 bases each). This CDR3 has 15 residues. Trimming took off 1 base at V and 2 bases at J, with 12 bases between the two ends. CDR1 LGHNA and CDR2 YNFKEQ come from the germline V gene. CDR3 region: CASSQGGEPTYEQYF. The CDR3 DNA sequence: TGTGCCAGCAGCCAAGGAGGGGAACCCACCTACGAGCAGTACTTC.